These 31 T cell receptor beta chains came from one sample sequenced in a study of T cell responses to AZD1222 COVID-19 vaccine. The method was immunoSEQ multiplex PCR; TCRdb's version includes in-frame clones alone and lacks a portion of them. The table records more than 150,000 clones, roughly nine tenths of them present only once. The source material was peripheral blood, sampled 28 days after the second AZD1222 dose. These receptors came from an adult who received the AZD1222 COVID-19 vaccine.

For the CDR3, the DNA is TGTGCCAGCAGTCAGGGCGGGACATCCTATGGCTACACCTTC. Its translation: CASSQGGTSYGYTF. The chain employs TRBV5-4 and TRBJ1-2; a weak D match, TRBD1 (6 bases). Trimming removed 5 bases from V and 4 bases from J, with 15 bases in between. Germline-derived CDR1 and CDR2 are SGHNT and YYREEE (reference sequence). CDR3 length equals 14 residues.

The genes are TRBV5-1 and TRBJ2-6, with 7 nucleotides matching TRBD1. The length of the CDR3 is 17 residues. With 3 bases clipped from V and 2 bases from J, the junction kept 8 bases outside the gene matches. The V gene's germline CDR1 is SGHRS and CDR2 YFSETQ. The CDR3 DNA is TGCGCCAGCAGCTCCAACCTACAGGGGACTGGGGCCAACGTCCTGACTTTC. Translation: CASSSNLQGTGANVLTF.

This chain links TRBV7-9 with TRBJ1-1, with D possibly being TRBD1 (6 bases). Germline CDR1 and CDR2: SEHNR and FQNEAQ (reference sequence). V was trimmed by 5 bases and J by 8 bases, leaving 12 bases between them. This CDR3 comprises 12 residues. CDR3 sequence reads: CASSTDRLEAFF. The DNA for the CDR3 is TGTGCCAGCAGCACCGACAGGTTAGAAGCTTTCTTT.

The gene calls are TRBV21-1 and TRBJ2-7; the D call of TRBD2 is as the table states it, not checked on the DNA. TRBV21-1 is a listed pseudogene. This CDR3 is built from 19 residues. CDR3 nucleotide sequence: TGTGCCAGCAGCCCAGGGGCGGGACTAGCGGGAGGGCCACCCTCCGAGCAGTACTTC. Translating it yields CASSPGAGLAGGPPSEQYF.

The rearrangement links TRBV7-2 to TRBJ2-3; a possible D gene is TRBD2 (6 bases). Germline CDR1 and CDR2: SGHTA and FQGNSA. The CDR3 runs to 16 residues. V was cut by 1 base and J by 1 base, with 12 bases left in between. The CDR3 bases are TGTGCCAGCAGCTTAGGGTCTGGCGGGGGCACAGATACGCAGTATTTT. Translating gives CASSLGSGGGTDTQYF. The full variable domain, with the rest looked up from reference TRBV7-2 and TRBJ2-3, is GAGVSQSPSNKVTEKGKDVELRCDPISGHTALYWYRQSLGQGLEFLIYFQGNSAPDKSGLPSDRFSAERTGGSVSTLTIQRTQQEDSAVYLCASSLGSGGGTDTQYFGPGTRLTVL.

This clone was found a few times. The gene calls are TRBV10-2 and TRBJ1-2, with TRBD1 matching over 10 bases. With V trimmed by 2 bases and J by 6 bases, 0 bases remained unmatched. CDR3 length equals 13 residues. From germline, CDR1 is WSHSY and CDR2 SAAADI. This chain's CDR3 is CASSEGQGDGYTF. The CDR3 DNA is TGCGCCAGCAGTGAGGGACAGGGGGATGGCTACACCTTC.

The chain joins TRBV10-2 to TRBJ2-7, with D perhaps TRBD2 (6 bases). This CDR3 is built from 13 residues. V was trimmed by 2 bases and J by 1 base, leaving 6 bases between them. Germline values: CDR1 WSHSY, CDR2 SAAADI. The CDR3: CASSEGGSYEQYF. In nucleotides, the CDR3 is TGCGCCAGCAGTGAGGGAGGGTCCTACGAGCAGTACTTC.

The chain links TRBV6-5 to TRBJ1-1; the match to TRBD1 covers 9 bases. The V segment lost 6 bases and the J segment 4 bases; nucleotides outside the gene matches: 6. Per germline, CDR1 MNHEY and CDR2 SVGAGI. The CDR3 runs to 14 residues. CDR3 loop: CASSRGDRVTEAFF. The CDR3 DNA reads TGTGCCAGCAGCCGGGGGGACAGGGTCACTGAAGCTTTCTTT.

This clone appeared once. The V gene is TRBV10-3, the J gene TRBJ2-1; no reliable D call. V gave up 0 bases and J gave up 0 bases, with 12 bases separating them. This CDR3 region has 17 residues. Germline CDR1 is ENHRY and CDR2 is SYGVKD. The CDR3 DNA reads TGTGCCATCAGTGAGTCGGGCGGCAGGAGCTCCTACAATGAGCAGTTCTTC. As protein: CAISESGGRSSYNEQFF.

This sequence joins TRBV10-3 and TRBJ1-2; D is uncertain. V shed 3 bases and J shed 3 bases, with 8 bases lying between them. CDR1 ENHRY and CDR2 SYGVKD come from the germline V gene. The CDR3 runs to 13 residues. CDR3 nucleotides: TGTGCCATCAGTGAAGCCAAAGACTATGGCTACACCTTC. Its protein is CAISEAKDYGYTF.

The rearrangement joins TRBV19 to TRBJ1-1; D is unclear. Germline CDR1 is LNHDA and CDR2 is SQIVND (reference sequence). This CDR3 region has 13 residues. With 3 bases removed from V and 1 base from J, the gap between germline ends came to 6 bases. The CDR3 sequence is CASSIGPNTEAFF. The CDR3 DNA reads TGTGCCAGTAGTATCGGTCCGAACACTGAAGCTTTCTTT.

This clone was picked up one time. The chain has TRBV6-1 and TRBJ1-1; perhaps TRBD1 as D (5 bases). The CDR3 extends over 14 amino acids. The V gene lost 5 bases and the J gene lost 1 base, with 11 bases spanning the gap. Germline CDR1 MNHNS, CDR2 SASEGT. The CDR3 sequence is CASSPFGGNTEAFF. The CDR3 DNA reads TGTGCCAGCAGTCCTTTCGGGGGGAACACTGAAGCTTTCTTT.

The CDR3 is CASSLGLDSSNTEAFF. The CDR3 region has the DNA TGTGCCAGCAGCTTGGGGCTGGACAGTTCGAACACTGAAGCTTTCTTT. The chain is built from TRBV5-4 and TRBJ1-1; tentatively, D is TRBD1 (6 bases). V was trimmed by 0 bases and J by 1 base, leaving 13 bases between them. Germline V lookup: CDR1 SGHNT, CDR2 YYREEE (reference sequence). The CDR3 runs 16 residues.

The V call is TRBV29-1, the J call TRBJ2-1, with 11 bases lining up with TRBD2. The CDR3 has 15 amino acids. Germline assignment: CDR1 SQVTM and CDR2 ANQGSEA. With V trimmed by 4 bases and J by 7 bases, 9 bases remained unmatched. The CDR3 DNA sequence: TGCAGCGTTGCCGTTAGCGGGGGGGGTTGGAATGAGCAGTTCTTC. Translating gives CSVAVSGGGWNEQFF.

This chain joins TRBV30 and TRBJ1-2; a weak D match, TRBD1 (6 bases). Germline CDR1 is GTSNPN and CDR2 is SVGIG (reference sequence). The CDR3 totals 13 residues. The V end was cut by 4 bases, the J end by 2 bases, with 11 bases between. CDR3 region: CAWNRDLNYGYTF. CDR3 in DNA: TGTGCCTGGAACAGGGACCTAAACTATGGCTACACCTTC.

The chain links TRBV7-8 to TRBJ1-5, with 8 bases lining up with TRBD1. The CDR3 consists of 14 residues. Looked up from germline, CDR1 is SGHVS and CDR2 is FQNEAQ. The V gene end was trimmed by 6 bases and the J gene end by 0 bases; junction bases not matched to a gene: 1. This CDR3 reads CASSGQGSNQPQHF. The CDR3 bases are TGTGCCAGCAGTGGACAGGGTAGCAATCAGCCCCAGCATTTT.

The chain recombines TRBV30 with TRBJ1-1, with 8 nucleotides matching TRBD1. The V gene end was trimmed by 3 bases and the J gene end by 0 bases; junction bases not matched to a gene: 9. Per the germline V gene, CDR1 is GTSNPN and CDR2 is SVGIG (reference sequence). The CDR3 is made up of 16 amino acids. CDR3 amino acids: CAWSPRTGMMNTEAFF. The DNA of the CDR3 is TGTGCCTGGAGCCCTAGGACAGGGATGATGAACACTGAAGCTTTCTTT.

Concerning this clone itself: The sample carries other DNA sequences with the same CDR3. The genes are TRBV7-9 and TRBJ1-1, with D unresolved. Germline CDR1 SEHNR, CDR2 FQNEAQ (reference sequence). This CDR3 spans 9 amino acids. Trimming shortened V by 1 base and J by 11 bases, and 2 bases separated the two germline ends. For the CDR3, the DNA is TGTGCCAGCAGCTTAGAGGCTTTCTTT. It encodes CASSLEAFF.

The chain has TRBV7-3 and TRBJ1-1; a weak D match, TRBD1 (6 bases). CDR3 length equals 13 residues. V gave up 5 bases and J gave up 3 bases, with 10 bases separating them. Per the germline V gene, CDR1 is SGHTA and CDR2 is FQGTGA. This CDR3 is CASSLRQDTEAFF. For the CDR3, the DNA is TGTGCCAGCAGCCTCCGACAGGACACTGAAGCTTTCTTT. The full variable domain, with the rest looked up from reference TRBV7-3 and TRBJ1-1, is GAGVSQTPSNKVTEKGKYVELRCDPISGHTALYWYRQSLGQGPEFLIYFQGTGAADDSGLPNDRFFAVRPEGSVSTLKIQRTERGDSAVYLCASSLRQDTEAFFGQGTRLTVV.

The genes are TRBV7-2 and TRBJ2-1; TRBD2 agrees at 7 bases. The germline V gene has CDR1 SGHTA and CDR2 FQGNSA. J was trimmed by 2 bases and V by 2 bases; bases with no gene match: 6. The CDR3 has 16 amino acids. CDR3 nucleotides: TGTGCCAGCAGCTTACCTTCCGGGGGGACCTACAATGAGCAGTTCTTC. This encodes CASSLPSGGTYNEQFF.

The J gene is TRBJ1-2, the V gene TRBV5-1; D remains unclear. Trimming removed 5 bases at V and 3 bases at J, with 20 bases between. Germline V gives CDR1 SGHRS, CDR2 YFSETQ. This CDR3 spans 16 amino acids. CDR3 residues: CASSTDTPANYYGYTF. Here the CDR3 DNA reads TGCGCCAGCAGTACCGACACTCCGGCTAACTACTATGGCTACACCTTC.

The CDR3 DNA reads as TGCGCCAGCAGCCAACCAGGGGCGCAGGGCTACACCTTC. Protein product: CASSQPGAQGYTF. V and J are TRBV4-1 and TRBJ1-2; D is perhaps TRBD1 (6 bases). Trimming pared 2 bases from V and 8 bases from J, leaving 12 bases between. The CDR3 extends over 13 amino acids. The germline V gene encodes CDR1 MGHRA and CDR2 YSYEKL.

The V call is TRBV3-1 (or the pseudogene TRBV3-2), the J call TRBJ2-3; D is perhaps TRBD1 or TRBD2 (6 bases each). Germline lookup yields CDR1 LGHDT and CDR2 YNNKEL (reference sequence). V lost 5 bases to trimming and J lost 5 bases, with 20 bases between them. This CDR3 region has 16 residues. The CDR3 nucleotides are TGTGCCAGCAGCAGTAACAGGGACGGCGGGGTAGATACGCAGTATTTT. As protein: CASSSNRDGGVDTQYF.

The rearrangement joins TRBV10-3 to TRBJ1-2, with D possibly matching TRBD1 (5 bases). The germline gives CDR1 ENHRY, CDR2 SYGVKD. This CDR3 spans 12 amino acids. Trimming stripped 7 bases from V and 4 bases from J, with 10 bases between. CDR3 coding DNA: TGTGCCATCACGGACACCACCTATGGCTACACCTTC. The encoded protein is CAITDTTYGYTF.

J is TRBJ1-2 and V is TRBV19, with D tentatively TRBD1 (5 bases). The V end lost 7 bases, the J end lost 5 bases, and 17 bases lay between the germline ends. The CDR3 totals 14 residues. Germline V gene data show CDR1 as LNHDA and CDR2 as SQIVND (reference sequence). The CDR3 loop reads CASNGMGGDYGYTF. The CDR3 nucleotides are TGTGCCAGTAACGGAATGGGAGGGGATTATGGCTACACCTTC. Drawing the rest from reference TRBV19 and TRBJ1-2, the complete variable domain is DGGITQSPKYLFRKEGQNVTLSCEQNLNHDAMYWYRQDPGQGLRLIYYSQIVNDFQKGDIAEGYSVSREKKESFPLTVTSAQKNPTAFYLCASNGMGGDYGYTFGSGTRLTVV.

The chain joins TRBV28 to TRBJ1-5; TRBD1 matches 8 bases. The CDR3 runs 18 residues. Trimming removed 8 bases from V and 7 bases from J; junction bases left unmatched: 22. The V gene's germline CDR1 is MDHEN and CDR2 SYDVKM. CDR3 amino acids: CASWGGGPPGQDSQPQHF. CDR3 nucleotide sequence: TGTGCCAGCTGGGGAGGGGGACCCCCGGGACAGGATTCCCAGCCCCAGCATTTT.

The V gene is TRBV4-2, the J gene TRBJ2-2; no reliable D call. The CDR3 is made up of 14 amino acids. The germline CDR1 and CDR2 sequences are LGHNA and YNFKEQ. Trimming took off 0 bases at V and 4 bases at J, with 6 bases between the two ends. DNA for the CDR3: TGTGCCAGCAGCCAAGATCGAAGCACCGGGGAGCTGTTTTTT. This translates into CASSQDRSTGELFF.

The rearrangement links TRBV11-1 to TRBJ1-1; 12 bases map to TRBD1. CDR3 length equals 13 residues. Germline loops: CDR1 SGHAT, CDR2 FQDESV (reference sequence). Trimming removed 8 bases from V and 3 bases from J; junction bases left unmatched: 1. DNA of the CDR3: TGTGCCAGCCGGGACAGGGGGCACACTGAAGCTTTCTTT. Translated: CASRDRGHTEAFF.

The chain has TRBV4-2 and TRBJ2-1; 12 nucleotides align to TRBD2. The germline CDR1 and CDR2 sequences are LGHNA and YNFKEQ. The J segment lost 0 bases and the V segment lost 0 bases, leaving 9 bases of the junction unmatched. The CDR3 consists of 20 residues. CDR3 protein: CASSQDLGLAGLGSYNEQFF. The CDR3 DNA follows: TGTGCCAGCAGCCAAGATTTAGGACTAGCGGGGCTGGGCTCCTACAATGAGCAGTTCTTC.

The V call is TRBV30, the J call TRBJ1-1; D possibly corresponds to TRBD1 (5 bases). In germline, CDR1 is GTSNPN, CDR2 SVGIG (reference sequence). Trimming removed 4 bases at V and 4 bases at J, with 22 bases between. This CDR3 is 16 amino acids long. The CDR3 protein is CAWTLSPRGAGTEAFF. The DNA of the CDR3 is TGTGCCTGGACCCTCTCCCCTAGGGGCGCAGGCACTGAAGCTTTCTTT.

The rearrangement links TRBV5-1 to TRBJ1-2; TRBD1 matches 8 bases. CDR1 and CDR2 (germline): SGHRS, YFSETQ. The V gene end was trimmed by 0 bases and the J gene end by 1 base; junction bases not matched to a gene: 11. CDR3 length: 18 amino acids. This chain's CDR3 is CASSLAGTGAVFNYGYTF. CDR3 DNA sequence: TGCGCCAGCAGCTTGGCCGGGACAGGCGCCGTCTTTAACTATGGCTACACCTTC.